This T cell receptor (beta chain) was profiled in a study of blood T cell repertoires in COVID-19. Study-wide context: Acute and convalescent COVID-19 specimens originated in the United States, Italy and Spain. PBMCs, B-cell-depleted T cells, or T cells were the source of the cDNA or gDNA that made up the material.

The CDR3 has 13 amino acids. Per germline, CDR1 SNHLY and CDR2 FYNNEI. V lost 7 bases, J lost 0 bases, and 10 bases lay in between. In the study's own analysis: For nucleated cells, counts were estimated from reference gene primer amplification. This table comes from immunoSEQ multiplex PCR, and its TCRdb copy is limited to in-frame clones, with some not included. V and J calls and clone size are as listed in that table; D and trimming were resolved from the DNA. The data hold 44,000 or so clones, with about four fifths observed a single time. The chain combines TRBV2 with TRBJ2-7; D is perhaps TRBD2 (5 bases). This clonotype originated in a man between 45 and 60 years old with active COVID-19. The material sequenced was peripheral blood. The CDR3 nucleotides read TGTGCCAGCACTGGAGGAGACTCCTACGAGCAGTACTTC. Translated: CASTGGDSYEQYF. The whole variable domain, filled in from reference TRBV2 and TRBJ2-7, reads EPEVTQTPSHQVTQMGQEVILRCVPISNHLYFYWYRQILGQKVEFLVSFYNNEISEKSEIFDDQFSVERPDGSNFTLKIRSTKLEDSAMYFCASTGGDSYEQYFGPGTRLTVT.